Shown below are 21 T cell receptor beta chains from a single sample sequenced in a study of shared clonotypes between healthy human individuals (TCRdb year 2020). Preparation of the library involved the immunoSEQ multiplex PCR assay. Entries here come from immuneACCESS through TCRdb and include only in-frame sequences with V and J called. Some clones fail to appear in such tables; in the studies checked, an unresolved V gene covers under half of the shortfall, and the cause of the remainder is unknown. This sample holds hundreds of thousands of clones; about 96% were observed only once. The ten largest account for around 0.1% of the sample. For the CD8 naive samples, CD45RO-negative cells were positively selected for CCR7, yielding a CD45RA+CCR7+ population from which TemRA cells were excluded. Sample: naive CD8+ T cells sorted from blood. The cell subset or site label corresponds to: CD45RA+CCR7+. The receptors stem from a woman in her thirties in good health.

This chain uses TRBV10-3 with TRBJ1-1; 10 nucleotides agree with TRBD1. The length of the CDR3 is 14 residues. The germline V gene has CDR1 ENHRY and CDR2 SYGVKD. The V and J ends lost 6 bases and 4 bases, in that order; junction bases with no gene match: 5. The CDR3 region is CAISRQGAITEAFF. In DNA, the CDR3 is TGTGCCATCAGCAGACAGGGGGCGATCACTGAAGCTTTCTTT.

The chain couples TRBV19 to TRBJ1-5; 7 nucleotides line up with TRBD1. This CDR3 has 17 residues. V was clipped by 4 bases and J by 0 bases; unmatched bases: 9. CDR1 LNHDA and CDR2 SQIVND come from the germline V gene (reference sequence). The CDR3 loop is CASSSSADRDSNQPQHF. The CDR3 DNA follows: TGTGCCAGTAGTAGCTCCGCCGACAGGGATAGCAATCAGCCCCAGCATTTT.

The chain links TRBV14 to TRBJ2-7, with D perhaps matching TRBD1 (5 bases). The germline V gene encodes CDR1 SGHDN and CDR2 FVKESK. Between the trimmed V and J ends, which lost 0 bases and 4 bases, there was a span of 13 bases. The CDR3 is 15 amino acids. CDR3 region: CASSQDNRPSYEQYF. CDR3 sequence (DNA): TGTGCCAGCAGCCAAGATAACAGGCCCTCTTACGAGCAGTACTTC. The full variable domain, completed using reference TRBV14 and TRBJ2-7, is EAGVTQFPSHSVIEKGQTVTLRCDPISGHDNLYWYRRVMGKEIKFLLHFVKESKQDESGMPNNRFLAERTGGTYSTLKVQPAELEDSGVYFCASSQDNRPSYEQYFGPGTRLTVT.

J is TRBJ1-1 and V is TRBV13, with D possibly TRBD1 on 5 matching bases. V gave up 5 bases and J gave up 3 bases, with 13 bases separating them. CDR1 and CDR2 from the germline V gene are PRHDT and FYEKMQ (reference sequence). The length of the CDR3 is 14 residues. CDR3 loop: CASSPERGDTEAFF. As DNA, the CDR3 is TGTGCCAGCAGCCCCGAGAGGGGAGACACTGAAGCTTTCTTT.

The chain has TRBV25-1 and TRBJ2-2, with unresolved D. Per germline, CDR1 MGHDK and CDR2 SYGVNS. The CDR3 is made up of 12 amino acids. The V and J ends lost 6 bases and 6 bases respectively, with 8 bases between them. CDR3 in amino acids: CASSRRPGELFF. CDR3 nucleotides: TGTGCCAGCAGCCGACGACCCGGGGAGCTGTTTTTT.

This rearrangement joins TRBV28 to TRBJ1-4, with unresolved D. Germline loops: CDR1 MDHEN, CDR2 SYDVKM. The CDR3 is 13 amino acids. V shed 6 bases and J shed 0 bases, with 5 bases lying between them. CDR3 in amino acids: CASSWATNEKLFF. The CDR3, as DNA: TGTGCCAGCAGCTGGGCAACTAATGAAAAACTGTTTTTT.

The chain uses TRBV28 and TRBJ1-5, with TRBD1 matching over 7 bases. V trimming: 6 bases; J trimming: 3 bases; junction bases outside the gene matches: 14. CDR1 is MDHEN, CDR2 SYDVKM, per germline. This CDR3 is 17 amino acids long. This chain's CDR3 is CASRKGQEYEDNQPQHF. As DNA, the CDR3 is TGTGCCAGCAGGAAAGGACAGGAATATGAGGACAATCAGCCCCAGCATTTT.

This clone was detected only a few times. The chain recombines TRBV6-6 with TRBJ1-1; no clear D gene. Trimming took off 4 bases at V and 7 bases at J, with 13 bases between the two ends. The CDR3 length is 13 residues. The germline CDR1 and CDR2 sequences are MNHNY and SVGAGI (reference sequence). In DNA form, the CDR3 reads TGTGCCAGCAGTTCAGGACGGAGGAATGAAGCTTTCTTT. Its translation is CASSSGRRNEAFF.

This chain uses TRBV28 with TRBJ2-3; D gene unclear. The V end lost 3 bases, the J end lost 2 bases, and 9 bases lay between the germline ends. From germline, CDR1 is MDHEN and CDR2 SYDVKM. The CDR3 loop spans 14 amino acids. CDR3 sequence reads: CASSFYSSTDTQYF. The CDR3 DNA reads TGTGCCAGCAGTTTCTACTCGTCCACAGATACGCAGTATTTT.

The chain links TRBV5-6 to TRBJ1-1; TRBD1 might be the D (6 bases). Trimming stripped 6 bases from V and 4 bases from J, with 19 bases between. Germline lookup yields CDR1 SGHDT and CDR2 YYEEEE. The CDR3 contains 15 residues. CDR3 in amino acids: CASNAFNRAPTEAFF. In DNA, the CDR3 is TGTGCCAGCAACGCGTTTAACAGGGCGCCCACTGAAGCTTTCTTT.

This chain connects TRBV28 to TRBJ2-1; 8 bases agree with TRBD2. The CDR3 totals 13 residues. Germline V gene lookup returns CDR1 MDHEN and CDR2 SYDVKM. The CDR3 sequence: CASRESGGWEQFF. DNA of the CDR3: TGTGCGTCCCGGGAGAGCGGGGGTTGGGAGCAGTTCTTC.

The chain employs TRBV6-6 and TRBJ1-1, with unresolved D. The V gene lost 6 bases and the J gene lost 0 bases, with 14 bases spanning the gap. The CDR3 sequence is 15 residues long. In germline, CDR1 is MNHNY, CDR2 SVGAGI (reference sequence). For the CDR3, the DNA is TGTGCCAGCAGAGACTTAAGTGGGGTGAACACTGAAGCTTTCTTT. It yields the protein CASRDLSGVNTEAFF.

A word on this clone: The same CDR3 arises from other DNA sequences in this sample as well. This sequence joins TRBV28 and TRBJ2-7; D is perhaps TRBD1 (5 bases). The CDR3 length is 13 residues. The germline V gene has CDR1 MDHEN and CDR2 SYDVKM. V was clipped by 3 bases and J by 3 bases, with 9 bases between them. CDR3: CASSFGQGYEQYF. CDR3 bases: TGTGCCAGCAGTTTCGGCCAGGGCTACGAGCAGTACTTC.

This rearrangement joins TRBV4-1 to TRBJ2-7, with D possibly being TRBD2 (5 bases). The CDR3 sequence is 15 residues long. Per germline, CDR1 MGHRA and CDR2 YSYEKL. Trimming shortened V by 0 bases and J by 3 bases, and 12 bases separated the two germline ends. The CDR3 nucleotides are TGCGCCAGCAGCCAAGAGACTAACCCTCTCTACGAGCAGTACTTC. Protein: CASSQETNPLYEQYF.

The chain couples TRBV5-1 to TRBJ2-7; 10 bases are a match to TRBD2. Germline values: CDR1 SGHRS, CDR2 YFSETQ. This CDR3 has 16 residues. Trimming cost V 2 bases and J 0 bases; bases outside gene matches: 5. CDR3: CASSFGPSGSSYEQYF. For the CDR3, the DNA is TGCGCCAGCAGCTTTGGTCCTAGCGGGAGCTCCTACGAGCAGTACTTC.

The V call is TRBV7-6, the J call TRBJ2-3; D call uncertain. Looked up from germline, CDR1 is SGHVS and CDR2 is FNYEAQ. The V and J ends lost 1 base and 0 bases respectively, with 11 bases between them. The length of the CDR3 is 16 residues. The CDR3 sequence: CASSLGLSWSTDTQYF. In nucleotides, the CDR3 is TGTGCCAGCAGCTTAGGGCTTTCGTGGAGCACAGATACGCAGTATTTT.

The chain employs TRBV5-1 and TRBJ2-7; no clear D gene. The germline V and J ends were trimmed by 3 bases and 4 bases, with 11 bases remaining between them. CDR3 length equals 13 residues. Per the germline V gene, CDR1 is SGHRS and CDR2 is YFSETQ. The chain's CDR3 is CASSYTPPYEQYF. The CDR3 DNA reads TGCGCCAGCAGCTACACCCCACCTTACGAGCAGTACTTC. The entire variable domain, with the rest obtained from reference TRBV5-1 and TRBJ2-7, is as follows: KAGVTQTPRYLIKTRGQQVTLSCSPISGHRSVSWYQQTPGQGLQFLFEYFSETQRNKGNFPGRFSGRQFSNSRSEMNVSTLELGDSALYLCASSYTPPYEQYFGPGTRLTVT.

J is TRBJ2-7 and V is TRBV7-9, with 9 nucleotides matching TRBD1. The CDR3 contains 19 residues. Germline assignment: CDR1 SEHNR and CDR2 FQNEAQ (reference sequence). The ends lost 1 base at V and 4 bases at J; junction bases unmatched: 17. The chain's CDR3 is CASSLGAPVPGQGLYEQYF. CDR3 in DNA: TGTGCCAGCAGCTTAGGGGCCCCTGTCCCGGGACAGGGATTATACGAGCAGTACTTC.

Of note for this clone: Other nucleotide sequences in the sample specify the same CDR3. The CDR3 nucleotides are TGCAGTGCTAGGGACTATGGCTACACCTTC. This codes for CSARDYGYTF. The chain links TRBV20-1 to TRBJ1-2; D uncertain. Trimming left V 3 bases short and J 3 bases short, with 2 bases between. Germline values: CDR1 DFQATT, CDR2 SNEGSKA (reference sequence). This CDR3 is built from 10 residues.

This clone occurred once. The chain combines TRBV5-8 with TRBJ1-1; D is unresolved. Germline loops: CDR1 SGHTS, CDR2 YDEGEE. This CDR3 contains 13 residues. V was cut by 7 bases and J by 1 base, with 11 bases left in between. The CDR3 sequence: CASGGSWNTEAFF. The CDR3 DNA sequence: TGTGCCAGCGGCGGGTCCTGGAACACTGAAGCTTTCTTT.

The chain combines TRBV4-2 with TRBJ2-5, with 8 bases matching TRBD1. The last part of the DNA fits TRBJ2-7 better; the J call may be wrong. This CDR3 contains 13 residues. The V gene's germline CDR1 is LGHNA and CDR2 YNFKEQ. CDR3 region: CASRRTGSYEQYF. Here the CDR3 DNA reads TGTGCCAGCAGAAGGACAGGGTCCTACGAGCAGTACTTC.